These 4 T cell receptor beta chains originate from one sample sequenced in a study of blood T cell repertoires in COVID-19. Generated by immunoSEQ multiplex PCR, the TCRdb table keeps only in-frame clones and is missing some. The table lists about 210,000 clones, around 90% of them singletons. Sequencing was carried out using PBMCs or T cells enriched from blood (not recorded which). The source of these receptors is a man aged 25 to 45 who had recovered from COVID-19.

The chain employs TRBV11-2 and TRBJ2-5; D may be TRBD1 (6 bases). The ends were cut back, 3 bases at V and 3 bases at J, with 8 bases in the middle. The CDR3 runs 13 residues. CDR1 is SGHAT, CDR2 FQNNGV, per germline. In nucleotides, the CDR3 is TGTGCCAGCAGCTTTTACAGGGAAGAGACCCAGTACTTC. It encodes CASSFYREETQYF.

The genes are TRBV27 and TRBJ1-1, with 9 bases lining up with TRBD1. The CDR3 contains 16 residues. After removal of 6 bases from V and 1 base from J, the junction contained 9 bases not matched to a gene. The V gene's germline CDR1 is MNHEY and CDR2 SMNVEV (reference sequence). The CDR3 DNA sequence: TGTGCCAGCAGCCAACAGGGGGCTCGGGGGAACACTGAAGCTTTCTTT. Encoded protein: CASSQQGARGNTEAFF.

CDR3 DNA sequence: TGTGCCTGGAGAGGACAGGGGGGAATTGAAGCTTTCTTT. This encodes CAWRGQGGIEAFF. The chain couples TRBV30 to TRBJ1-1; 10 bases line up with TRBD1. The V gene's germline CDR1 is GTSNPN and CDR2 SVGIG (reference sequence). The trim removed 3 bases at V and 7 bases at J, leaving 5 bases unmatched. This CDR3 is built from 13 residues.

The CDR3 sequence is CASSLWAGAIISSYNEQFF. The CDR3 DNA reads as TGTGCCAGCAGTTTATGGGCAGGGGCAATTATTAGCTCCTACAATGAGCAGTTCTTC. V usage is TRBV27 and J usage is TRBJ2-1; possible D gene TRBD1, 6 bases. Trimming pared 1 base from V and 0 bases from J, leaving 19 bases between. The CDR3 is 19 amino acids. Germline CDR1 reads MNHEY; CDR2 reads SMNVEV (reference sequence).